The 10 T cell receptor beta chains given below trace back to one sample, sequenced in a study of cytomegalovirus exposure and HLA in healthy donors. A multiplex PCR was run with 60 Vbeta primers and 13 Jbeta primers. TCRdb keeps only in-frame clones here, not all; method: immunoSEQ multiplex PCR. The sample records under 150,000 clones, approximately 80% being singletons. The sample was PBMCs. These receptors were collected from a woman in her 40s in good health and CMV-seropositive.

The chain is built from TRBV7-9 and TRBJ1-4; no firm D call. CDR3 size: 16 residues. The germline V gene has CDR1 SEHNR and CDR2 FQNEAQ (reference sequence). Trimming stripped 1 base from V and 3 bases from J, with 12 bases between. Written as DNA, the CDR3 is TGTGCCAGCAGCTTAGGAGGTTCCCGGGCTAATGAAAAACTGTTTTTT. This translates into CASSLGGSRANEKLFF.

This clone was detected a few times. The chain has TRBV20-1 and TRBJ2-1; D ambiguous. V was shortened by 6 bases and J by 4 bases, with 7 bases between the two germline ends. The CDR3 totals 11 residues. CDR1 and CDR2 from the germline V gene are DFQATT and SNEGSKA (reference sequence). CDR3 sequence (DNA): TGCAGTGCCCGGTTATACAATGAGCAGTTCTTC. Its protein is CSARLYNEQFF.

This sequence joins TRBV29-1 and TRBJ2-7, with 14 bases fitting TRBD2. With 1 base clipped from V and 4 bases from J, the junction kept 6 bases outside the gene matches. This CDR3 spans 16 amino acids. Germline-derived CDR1 and CDR2 are SQVTM and ANQGSEA. DNA for the CDR3: TGCAGCGTTGAAGGAGGACTAGCGGGAGGAGGTTACGAGCAGTACTTC. Its translation: CSVEGGLAGGGYEQYF.

The chain is built from TRBV9 and TRBJ2-1; 9 bases line up with TRBD2. The V and J ends lost 0 bases and 3 bases, in that order; junction bases with no gene match: 4. Germline values: CDR1 SGDLS, CDR2 YYNGEE. The length of the CDR3 is 16 residues. CDR3 coding DNA: TGTGCCAGCAGCGTAGGGGGACTAGCCGGCTACAATGAGCAGTTCTTC. It codes for CASSVGGLAGYNEQFF.

The V gene is TRBV5-1, the J gene TRBJ2-1; a possible D gene is TRBD2 (5 bases). The V gene lost 1 base and the J gene lost 8 bases, with 10 bases spanning the gap. The V gene's germline CDR1 is SGHRS and CDR2 YFSETQ. The CDR3 spans 13 residues. This CDR3 reads CASSLQEVDEQFF. CDR3 in DNA: TGCGCCAGCAGCTTGCAGGAGGTCGATGAGCAGTTCTTC.

The V and J genes are TRBV5-1 and TRBJ2-7; 8 positions agree with TRBD1. The V segment lost 4 bases and the J segment 5 bases; nucleotides outside the gene matches: 5. Germline V gene lookup returns CDR1 SGHRS and CDR2 YFSETQ. The CDR3 is made up of 13 amino acids. The CDR3 bases are TGCGCCAGCAGCCCGGACAGGGCCCACGAGCAGTACTTC. Translated: CASSPDRAHEQYF.

The chain recombines TRBV5-1 with TRBJ2-3, with a weak D call TRBD2 (5 bases). Trimming left V 3 bases short and J 0 bases short, with 14 bases between. Germline CDR1 reads SGHRS; CDR2 reads YFSETQ. This CDR3 contains 16 residues. The CDR3 region has the DNA TGCGCCAGCAGCTCCGTTTTTGGGAGTAGCACAGATACGCAGTATTTT. It encodes CASSSVFGSSTDTQYF.

CDR3 residues: CASSQYSYGYTF. The CDR3 DNA reads TGTGCCAGCTCACAATACAGCTATGGCTACACCTTC. The chain uses TRBV18 and TRBJ1-2, with D unresolved. Between the trimmed V and J ends, which lost 4 bases and 4 bases, there was a span of 7 bases. This CDR3 has 12 amino acids. Germline V gene data show CDR1 as KGHSH and CDR2 as LQKENI. The entire variable domain, with the rest obtained from reference TRBV18 and TRBJ1-2, is as follows: NAGVMQNPRHLVRRRGQEARLRCSPMKGHSHVYWYRQLPEEGLKFMVYLQKENIIDESGMPKERFSAEFPKEGPSILRIQQVVRGDSAAYFCASSQYSYGYTFGSGTRLTVV.

This chain links TRBV7-8 with TRBJ2-5, with a tentative D call TRBD1 (5 bases). The CDR3 is 14 residues long. Trimming took 1 base from V and 1 from J, leaving 7 bases between them. Germline CDR1 SGHVS, CDR2 FQNEAQ. The CDR3 nucleotides read TGTGCCAGCAGCTTAGTGCAGGGCCAAGAGACCCAGTACTTC. This encodes CASSLVQGQETQYF.

The V gene is TRBV30, the J gene TRBJ2-2, with 8 bases matching TRBD1. Germline CDR1 and CDR2: GTSNPN and SVGIG (reference sequence). The V and J ends lost 4 bases and 6 bases, in that order; junction bases with no gene match: 10. The CDR3 contains 15 residues. The CDR3 is CAWTVRGRSAGELFF. CDR3 nucleotides: TGTGCCTGGACTGTCAGGGGGCGGAGTGCCGGGGAGCTGTTTTTT. The complete variable domain, with remaining parts taken from reference TRBV30 and TRBJ2-2, reads SQTIHQWPATLVQPVGSPLSLECTVEGTSNPNLYWYRQAAGRGLQLLFYSVGIGQISSEVPQNLSASRPQDRQFILSSKKLLLSDSGFYLCAWTVRGRSAGELFFGEGSRLTVL.